This T cell receptor beta chain was recovered during a study of blood T cell repertoires in COVID-19. Across the whole study: PBMCs, B-cell-depleted T cells, or T cells were the source of the cDNA or gDNA that made up the material.

Authors' analysis steps: By means of reference gene primer amplification, nucleated cell counts were estimated. TCRdb's copy holds only in-frame clones and misses some; the assay was immunoSEQ multiplex PCR. That table supplies the V and J calls and clone size; D and trimming were determined from the DNA. The table lists 150,000 to 200,000 clones, 70% to 90% of them singletons. In germline, CDR1 is MNHNY, CDR2 SVGAGI (reference sequence). V shed 8 bases and J shed 1 base, with 18 bases lying between them. The length of the CDR3 is 15 residues. The rearrangement uses TRBV6-6 and TRBJ2-7, with D tentatively TRBD2 (7 bases). The source is a human donor in a cohort sampled during active COVID-19. The specimen was peripheral blood. The CDR3 here is CASYDGGGSSYEQYF. The CDR3 region has the DNA TGTGCCAGCTACGACGGGGGCGGGAGTTCCTACGAGCAGTACTTC.